This TCR beta chain emerged from a study of cytomegalovirus exposure and HLA in healthy donors. Study-wide background: Assignment to the Caucasian-associated ancestry cluster applied to 75% to 85% of the approximately 420 genotyped donors. Regarding the study as a whole: Among TCR beta chains of equal frequency, HLA-associated ones were more clonally expanded in a later analysis. Certain sequence variants were highly shared and formed a cluster, and this cluster was likely a sequencing artifact.

Amplification used 60 Vbeta primers and 13 Jbeta primers. Per the study methods: Later, an analysis found around 77 million unique TCR beta chains, and around 12 million of these were shared. TCRdb's table, derived via immunoSEQ multiplex PCR, lists solely in-frame clones and lacks some. Clonal size and the V and J genes are those of that table, whereas D and trimming came from the DNA. The listing contains some 110,000 clones. Looked up from germline, CDR1 is WSHSY and CDR2 is SAAADI. The CDR3 sequence is 15 residues long. V dropped 6 bases and J dropped 3; count of bases not matched to a gene: 8. With respect to this clone: Antigen specificity is unknown.

The sample taken for sequencing was PBMCs. This TCR was sampled from a man between 18 and 35 years old in good health and CMV-seronegative. The chain joins TRBV10-2 to TRBJ1-1, with TRBD1 matching 9 bases. In DNA form, the CDR3 reads TGCGCCAGCAGCCGGGACAGGGTTTTTTACACTGAAGCTTTCTTT. Translating it yields CASSRDRVFYTEAFF.